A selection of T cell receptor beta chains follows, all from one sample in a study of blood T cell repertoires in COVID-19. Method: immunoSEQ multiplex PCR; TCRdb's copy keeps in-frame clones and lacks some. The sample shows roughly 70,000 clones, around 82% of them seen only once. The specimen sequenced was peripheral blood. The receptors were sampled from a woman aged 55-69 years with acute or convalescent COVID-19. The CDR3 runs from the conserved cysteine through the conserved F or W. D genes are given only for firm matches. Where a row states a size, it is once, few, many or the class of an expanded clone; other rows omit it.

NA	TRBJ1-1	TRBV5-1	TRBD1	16	TGCGCCAGCAGCTTGCGCCCCGGGACAGCTAACACTGAAGCTTTCTTT	CASSLRPGTANTEAFF
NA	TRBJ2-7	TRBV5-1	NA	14	TGCGCCAGCCGGGACTCTAAGGCGCCCTACGAGCAGTACTTC	CASRDSKAPYEQYF
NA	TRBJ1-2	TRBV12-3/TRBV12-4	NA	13	TGTGCCAGCAGTTTAGCCATAGACTCCTCCTACACCTTC	CASSLAIDSSYTF
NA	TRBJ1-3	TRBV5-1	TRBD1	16	TGCGCCAGCAGGGCCGGGACAGGGAAGGCTGGAAACACCATATATTTT	CASRAGTGKAGNTIYF
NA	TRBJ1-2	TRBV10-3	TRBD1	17	TGTGCCATCAGTGAGTTAAAATCCGGGACAGGGCCCCAAGGCTACACCTTC	CAISELKSGTGPQGYTF
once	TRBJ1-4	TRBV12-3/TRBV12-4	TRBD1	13	TGTGCCAGCAGTACAGGGGTTGAGGAAAAACTGTTTTTT	CASSTGVEEKLFF
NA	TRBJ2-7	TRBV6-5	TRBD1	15	TGTGCCAACCCGGGACAGGGGTCTAACCGGTACGAGCAGTACTTC	CANPGQGSNRYEQYF
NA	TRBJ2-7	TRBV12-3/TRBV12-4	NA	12	TGTGCCAGCGGGAGACGAGCCTACGAGCAGTACTTC	CASGRRAYEQYF
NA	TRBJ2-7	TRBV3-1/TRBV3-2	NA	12	TGTGCCAGCAGCCACACAACCTACGAGCAGTACTTC	CASSHTTYEQYF
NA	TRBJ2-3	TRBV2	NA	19	TGTGCCAGCAGTGTTCGGTCAGGAGGGGTAGCGGATCGGGGAGATACGCAGTATTTT	CASSVRSGGVADRGDTQYF
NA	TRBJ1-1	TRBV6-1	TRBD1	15	TGTGCCAGCAGTGACCTGACAGGGGCAACCACTGAAGCTTTCTTT	CASSDLTGATTEAFF
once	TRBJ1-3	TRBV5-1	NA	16	TGCGCCAGCAGTCCGGTGACATCCCTGGCTGGAAACACCATATATTTT	CASSPVTSLAGNTIYF
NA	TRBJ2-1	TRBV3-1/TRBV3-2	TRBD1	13	TGTGCCAGCAGCCAAAACAGGGGGCATGAGCAGTTCTTC	CASSQNRGHEQFF
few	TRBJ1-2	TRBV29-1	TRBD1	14	TGCAGCGTTGAGAGGGCGGCAGGGGGCGATGGCTACACCTTC	CSVERAAGGDGYTF
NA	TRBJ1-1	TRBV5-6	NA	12	TGTGCCAGCAGCTTGTTCAATCGAGGTGCTTTCTTT	CASSLFNRGAFF
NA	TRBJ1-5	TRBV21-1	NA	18	TGTGCCAGCACCCAAAGGCAGGGCTCACACCGGGGCAATCAGCCCCAGCATTTT	CASTQRQGSHRGNQPQHF
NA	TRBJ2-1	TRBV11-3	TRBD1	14	TGTGCCAGCAGCTCACAGGGGGCTGAAGGTGAGCAGTTCTTC	CASSSQGAEGEQFF
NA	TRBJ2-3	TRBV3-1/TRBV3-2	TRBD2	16	TGTGCCAGCAGCCAAGATAGGTCTAGCGGGAGTGATACGCAGTATTTT	CASSQDRSSGSDTQYF
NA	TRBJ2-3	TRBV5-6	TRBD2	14	TGTGCCAGCAGCGGACTAGCGGAGACAGATACGCAGTATTTT	CASSGLAETDTQYF
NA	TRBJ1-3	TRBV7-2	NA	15	TGTGCCAGCAGCTTAGTAGTGGGGCTCGGAAACACCATATATTTT	CASSLVVGLGNTIYF
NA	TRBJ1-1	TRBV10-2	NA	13	TGCGCCAGCATCAGACAGGTCGACACTGAAGCTTTCTTT	CASIRQVDTEAFF
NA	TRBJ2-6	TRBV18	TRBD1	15	TGTGCCAGCTCAGAGACAGGGATTGGGGCCAACGTCCTGACTTTC	CASSETGIGANVLTF
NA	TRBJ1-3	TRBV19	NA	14	TGTGCCAGTATGGGGGACACCGGGGGAAACACCATATATTTT	CASMGDTGGNTIYF
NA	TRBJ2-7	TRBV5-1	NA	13	TGCGCCAGCAGCGCAAATTCGGGCTACGAGCAGTACTTC	CASSANSGYEQYF
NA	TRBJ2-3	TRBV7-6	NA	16	TGTGCCAGCAGGAGAGACTCCCGCATCCCCACAGATACGCAGTATTTT	CASRRDSRIPTDTQYF
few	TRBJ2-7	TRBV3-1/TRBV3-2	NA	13	TGTGCCAGCAGCCACATAAACAGCAACGAGCAGTACTTC	CASSHINSNEQYF
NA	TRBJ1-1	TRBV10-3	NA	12	TGTGCCATCAGTGAGGTCAGCACTGAAGCTTTCTTT	CAISEVSTEAFF
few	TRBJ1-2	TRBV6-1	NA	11	TGTGCCAGCAGTGAGGGGGGTGGCTACACCTTC	CASSEGGGYTF
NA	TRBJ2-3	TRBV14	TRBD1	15	TGTGCCAGCAGCCTCACGACAGGGTGGACAGATACGCAGTATTTT	CASSLTTGWTDTQYF
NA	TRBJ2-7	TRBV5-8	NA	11	TGTGCCAGCAGTTCCGGGTACGAGCAGTACTTC	CASSSGYEQYF
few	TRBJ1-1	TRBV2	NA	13	TGTGCCAGCCGGACGGGGGGGACCACTGAAGCTTTCTTT	CASRTGGTTEAFF
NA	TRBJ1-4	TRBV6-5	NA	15	TGTGCCAGCAGGGTATCAGGGACAACTAATGAAAAACTGTTTTTT	CASRVSGTTNEKLFF
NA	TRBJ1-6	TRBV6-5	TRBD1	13	TGTGCCAGTTCCGGGACAGGGAATTCACCCCTCCACTTT	CASSGTGNSPLHF